A selection of T cell receptor beta chains follows, all from one sample in a study of T cell responses to AZD1222 COVID-19 vaccine. Here immunoSEQ multiplex PCR was the method, and the copy in TCRdb shows in-frame clones only, minus some. The repertoire holds about 140,000 clones, over 90% seen once, with 3% to 4% in the top ten. Sequenced material: peripheral blood, taken 28 days after the second AZD1222 dose. These receptors were taken from an adult who received the AZD1222 COVID-19 vaccine. Both conserved end residues are part of each CDR3. Each record gives: V gene, J gene, D gene, clone size, CDR3 protein, CDR3 DNA. The D gene is left open where the match is weak. Expanded clones get a size class; other rows say once, few or many, or leave the size out.

>TRBV11-3|TRBJ1-5|NA|NA
CASSLGLGGGQPQHF
TGTGCCAGTAGCTTAGGATTAGGGGGGGGTCAGCCCCAGCATTTT
>TRBV15|TRBJ1-3|NA|NA
CATSRDTGNTIYF
TGTGCCACCAGCAGAGATACAGGAAACACCATATATTTT
>TRBV7-2|TRBJ1-2|NA|once
CASSFQGGNYGYTF
TGTGCCAGCAGCTTTCAGGGAGGAAACTATGGCTACACCTTC
>TRBV6-5|TRBJ1-1|NA|NA
CASTKYKNTEAFF
TGTGCCAGCACCAAATACAAGAACACTGAAGCTTTCTTT
>TRBV2|TRBJ1-1|NA|once
CASSMGKDTEAFF
TGTGCCAGCAGTATGGGTAAGGACACTGAAGCTTTCTTT
>TRBV18|TRBJ1-4|TRBD1|NA
CASSGSHGTANEKLFF
TGTGCCAGCTCAGGGAGCCACGGGACAGCTAATGAAAAACTGTTTTTT
>TRBV19|TRBJ1-2|NA|NA
CASSIGPVGGYTF
TGTGCCAGTAGTATTGGACCGGTAGGCGGCTACACCTTC
>TRBV28|TRBJ2-2|TRBD2|NA
CASSSGLAGVFGELFF
TGTGCCAGCAGTTCCGGACTAGCGGGAGTGTTTGGGGAGCTGTTTTTT
>TRBV4-1|TRBJ1-4|NA|NA
CASSQVPTGLEKLFF
TGCGCCAGCAGCCAAGTTCCGACTGGTTTGGAAAAACTGTTTTTT
>TRBV11-2|TRBJ2-1|TRBD2|NA
CASSSSGEAGGQNEQFF
TGTGCCAGCAGCTCCTCGGGGGAAGCGGGAGGGCAAAATGAGCAGTTCTTC